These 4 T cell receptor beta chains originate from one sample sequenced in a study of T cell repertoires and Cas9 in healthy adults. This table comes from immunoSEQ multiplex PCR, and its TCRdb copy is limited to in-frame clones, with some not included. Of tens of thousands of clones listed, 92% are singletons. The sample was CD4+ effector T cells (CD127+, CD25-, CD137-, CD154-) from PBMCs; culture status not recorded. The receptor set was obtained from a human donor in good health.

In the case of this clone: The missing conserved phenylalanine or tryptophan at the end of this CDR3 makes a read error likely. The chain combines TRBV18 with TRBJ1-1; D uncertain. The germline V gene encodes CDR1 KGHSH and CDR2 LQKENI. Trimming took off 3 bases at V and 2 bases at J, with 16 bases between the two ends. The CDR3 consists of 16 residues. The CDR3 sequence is CASSPDLGPPNTEAFL. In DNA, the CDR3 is TGTGCCAGCTCACCCGATCTCGGCCCCCCAAACACTGAAGCTTTCCTT.

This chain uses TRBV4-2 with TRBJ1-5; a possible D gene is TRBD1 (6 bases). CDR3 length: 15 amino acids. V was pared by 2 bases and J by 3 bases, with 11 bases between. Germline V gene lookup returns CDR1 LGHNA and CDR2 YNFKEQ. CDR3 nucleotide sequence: TGTGCCAGCAGCCAACTCCGGGACAACAATCAGCCCCAGCATTTT. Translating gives CASSQLRDNNQPQHF.

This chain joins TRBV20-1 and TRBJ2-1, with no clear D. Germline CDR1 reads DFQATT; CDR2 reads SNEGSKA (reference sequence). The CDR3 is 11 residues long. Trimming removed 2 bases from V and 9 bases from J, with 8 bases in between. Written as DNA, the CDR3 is TGCAGTGCTAGACTAGTTCTTGAGCAGTTCTTC. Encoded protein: CSARLVLEQFF.

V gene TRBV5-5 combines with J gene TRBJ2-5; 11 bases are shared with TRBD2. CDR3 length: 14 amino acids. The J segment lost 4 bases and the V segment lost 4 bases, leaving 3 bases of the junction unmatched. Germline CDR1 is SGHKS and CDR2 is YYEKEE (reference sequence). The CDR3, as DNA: TGTGCCAGCAGCGTGGGACTAGCGGTAGAGACCCAGTACTTC. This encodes CASSVGLAVETQYF.